This T cell receptor (beta chain) was found in a study of regulatory T cells in long-lasting Graves disease (dated by TCRdb to the early 2020s). For the study in its entirety: Patients with newly diagnosed Graves' disease had been on antithyroid drugs for under 3 months. Peripheral blood TCR sequencing and RNA sequencing compared persistent Graves' disease patients with newly diagnosed Graves' disease patients. The study was conducted in China and was registered as a clinical trial. A total of about 33 samples underwent TCR sequencing, from some 13 patients with persistent Graves' disease and some 20 patients with newly diagnosed Graves' disease.

The sample holds a few counts of this clonotype. No antigen is known for it. With a much larger clone just one base away, this may be a read error. Libraries were prepared through multiplex PCR. Sequencing instrument: Illumina HiSeq 4000. iRepertoire HTBI primers and Arm-PCR amplification of CDR3 regions were used to construct TCR beta libraries. Before sequencing, the PCR products underwent gel purification. On the authors' methods: A total of roughly 67 TRBV and under 15 TRBJ segments were identified across samples and were used for gene usage analysis of CDR3 amino acid clonotypes. COPE and FqMerger were used to merge the filtered high-quality paired reads into contigs. BLAST was used to align contigs to IMGT TRBV, TRBD and TRBJ reference genes, and CDR3 was defined according to IMGT. Any clonotype with a frequency above 0.1% was counted as a highly expanded clone. Shannon entropy served as the measure of repertoire diversity, while the Gini coefficient captured V-J evenness. Clonotypes shared by more than one individual were considered public. The public sequencing data were trimmed at Q25 with fastp and processed into clonotypes with MiXCR by TCRdb, which kept only in-frame beta chains. Each entry merges the rows of one CDR3 protein and shows their most common DNA and genes. The V and J calls were determined by TCRdb, not by the authors. This sample lists approximately 480,000 distinct CDR3 sequences; around 15% were detected once. The ten largest clones add up to roughly an eighth of the sample.

The study at large found these results: Compared with newly diagnosed patients, persistent Graves' disease patients had lower TCR Shannon entropy and fewer highly expanded clones, which suggests clonal expansion. The authors noted that the small sample size was a limitation that may lower accuracy. Only the TCR beta chain was sequenced and analyzed. Only peripheral blood was studied, because thyroid tissue, the primary lesion, was inaccessible. Persistent patients shared more public clonotypes among themselves (around 3,000) than newly diagnosed patients did (about 970). Preferential use of TRBV28, TRBJ1-2 and TRBJ2-5 was observed in persistent disease, whereas TRBV20-1 and TRBJ2-1 were favored in newly diagnosed disease.

The germline V gene specifies KGHSH as CDR1 and LQKENI as CDR2. V and J are truncated by 4 bases and 1 base respectively, leaving an intervening sequence of 7 bases. The CDR3 has 13 amino acids, counting the end cysteine and phenylalanine. The entry retains the CDR3 DNA only, 39 bases that are in frame from base 1. Sample time point, as interpreted from the label and publication: newly diagnosed GD, antithyroid drugs for less than 3 months. For both TCR sequencing and RNA sequencing, RNA was extracted from PBMCs using TRIzol. Graves' disease was diagnosed according to American Thyroid Association guidelines. Patients were recruited from an endocrinology department in Xi'an, China. Each patient gave about 10 milliliters of peripheral blood, collected in an EDTA anticoagulant tube. PBMCs were isolated by Ficoll Paque Plus density gradient separation without further T cell sorting. An Agilent 2100 Bioanalyzer and agarose gel were used to assess RNA quality, and a NanoDrop 2000 was used to measure RNA concentration.

The sample was also linked to a second study, of T cells in Graves' hyperthyroidism and ophthalmopathy. The second study also describes: A patient counted as having stable Graves' hyperthyroidism if no progression to ophthalmopathy occurred over 18 months of follow-up. Hyperthyroidism patients were newly diagnosed, had a disease duration of under 2 months, and were aged 18 to 65 years. The study excluded patients with uncontrolled infections, other autoimmune diseases, pregnancy or lactation. Clinical symptoms, serum thyroxine and TRAb, thyroid ultrasound, and orbital computed tomography formed the basis for the diagnoses. The first round of RT-PCR for the TCR CDR3 was performed with the HTBI primer set and the Qiagen OneStep RT-PCR kit. Most expanded thyroid clonotypes (frequency above 0.001) were also found in blood, which suggests that blood repertoires may mirror thyroid immune responses. A 13 V-J signature model separated ophthalmopathy from stable hyperthyroidism, with just over 85% sensitivity and about 81% specificity in cross-validation and 80%/75% in testing. In validation, the model predicted progression to ophthalmopathy a median of around 6.5 months before onset, with roughly 71% sensitivity and 72.22% specificity. TCR V-J signatures able to tell the groups apart were searched for in a discovery cohort of approximately 95 patients, of whom over 40 had Graves' ophthalmopathy and roughly 59 had stable Graves' hyperthyroidism. Whether ophthalmopathy could be predicted prospectively was tested in an independent validation cohort made up of roughly 19 hyperthyroidism patients plus 17 patients who later progressed to ophthalmopathy. The 100 or so discovery patients were randomly divided into training and test sets at a 7:3 ratio. The study also compared thyroid tissue and blood T-cell repertoires from 6 or 7 Graves' hyperthyroidism patients. Following sampling, methimazole starting at 30 mg daily was given to hyperthyroidism patients, and high-dose intravenous methylprednisolone was given to ophthalmopathy patients. Libraries were constructed in a second round of multiplex PCR, after which size selection and purification were performed. The libraries were sequenced on an Illumina HiSeq2000 using paired-end 100 bp reads. SOAPnuke was used to process the raw data, removing reads that contained adapters or uncalled bases, had a mean Phred below 15, or lacked an exact match to the constant primer or identifier. COPE v1.2.5 was used to merge high-quality paired reads, and clonotypes were defined as unique nucleotide sequences. MiTCR v1.1 was used to align clonotypes to the IMGT TRBV, TRBD and TRBJ reference segments. Only V-J combinations with frequency above 0.0001, covering 99% to 99.2% of repertoires, were analysed. A TCS score was defined as the ratio of F50 (clonal expansion) to E x V (chaos), with BLOSUM62-based TCRdist applied between CDR3 peptides within each V-J. Welch's t-statistics and random forest reduced several hundred V-J features to roughly 13, which were used in a naive Bayes classifier (R e1071). No statistical method was used to fix the sample size in advance, and group allocation was not hidden from the investigators. The paper reports TCR Vbeta CDR3 sequencing of approximately 140 peripheral blood samples: around 45 ophthalmopathy, over 70 hyperthyroidism and around 17 progressor patients.

This specimen was peripheral blood mononuclear cells (PBMCs), taken at new diagnosis, from a patient treated with antithyroid drugs. The sequence is built from TRBV18 and TRBJ1-1, with the D gene not confidently named. The receptor comes from a man aged 35 to 55 with Graves disease. Donor details come from another sample of the same person, matched by shared clones. The CDR3 here reads CASSHCKNTEAFF. The DNA is TGTGCCAGCTCACACTGCAAGAACACTGAAGCTTTCTTT.